What follows are 21 T cell receptor beta chains derived from one specimen sequenced in a study of a mutant IDH1 vaccine in newly diagnosed glioma. Stated time point: week 35, safety follow-up. Alongside topical imiquimod, each dose of vaccine comprised 300 ug of mutant IDH1 20-mer peptide. Sequencing used immunoSEQ multiplex PCR; TCRdb keeps in-frame clones, though not all of them. The sample carries about 56,000 clones, 70% to 90% recorded once. No antigen has been assigned to these receptors. The sequences come from PBMCs, collected from a glioma patient whose treatment included an IDH1 peptide vaccine. Every receptor here comes from a man aged 35-49 years with glioma.

This rearrangement joins TRBV5-1 to TRBJ2-1, with D perhaps TRBD1 or TRBD2 (5 bases each). Trimming shortened V by 4 bases and J by 4 bases, and 15 bases separated the two germline ends. The germline gives CDR1 SGHRS, CDR2 YFSETQ. The CDR3 has 15 residues. The DNA of the CDR3 is TGCGCCAGCAGCGGAGGCGGCCAGGGATACAATGAGCAGTTCTTC. Encoded protein: CASSGGGQGYNEQFF.

By frequency in the sample, this clone is medium-sized. This chain joins TRBV5-5 and TRBJ1-5; no clear D gene. This CDR3 is 15 amino acids long. Between the trimmed V and J ends, which lost 0 bases and 1 base, there was a span of 8 bases. Germline V gene sequence: CDR1 SGHKS, CDR2 YYEKEE (reference sequence). In DNA, the CDR3 is TGTGCCAGCAGCTTGGCGGTTGGAAGCAATCAGCCCCAGCATTTT. Amino acids: CASSLAVGSNQPQHF.

The V gene is TRBV5-4, the J gene TRBJ2-7, with D unclear. The CDR3 has 12 amino acids. Per the germline V gene, CDR1 is SGHNT and CDR2 is YYREEE (reference sequence). V dropped 4 bases and J dropped 1 base, with 6 bases sitting between them. The CDR3 DNA reads as TGTGCCAGCAGCCCCGGTTCCTACGAGCAGTACTTC. Translating it yields CASSPGSYEQYF.

The rearrangement links TRBV19 to TRBJ2-5, with D possibly matching TRBD2 (6 bases). Germline-derived CDR1 and CDR2 are LNHDA and SQIVND (reference sequence). This CDR3 has 15 residues. The V and J ends lost 5 bases and 5 bases respectively, with 18 bases between them. The CDR3 DNA follows: TGTGCCAGTAGTGGATTGACTAGGGCTGAGGAGACCCAGTACTTC. This gives the protein CASSGLTRAEETQYF.

V is TRBV2 and J is TRBJ1-5; D not resolved. Between the trimmed V and J ends, which lost 5 bases and 1 base, there was a span of 9 bases. There are 14 residues in the CDR3. Germline loops: CDR1 SNHLY, CDR2 FYNNEI. The CDR3: CASSTQGSNQPQHF. CDR3 nucleotides: TGTGCCAGCAGTACACAAGGGAGCAATCAGCCCCAGCATTTT.

The gene calls are TRBV29-1 and TRBJ2-7; D unresolved. The germline CDR1 and CDR2 sequences are SQVTM and ANQGSEA. V was cut by 4 bases and J by 4 bases, with 14 bases left in between. This CDR3 has 13 residues. The CDR3, as DNA: TGCAGCGTTGGGACCTCGCCTGGGTACGAGCAGTACTTC. Residues: CSVGTSPGYEQYF.

Only a few counts were recorded for this clone. The chain has TRBV7-9 and TRBJ1-2, with 11 positions matching TRBD1. In germline, CDR1 is SEHNR, CDR2 FQNEAQ (reference sequence). CDR3 size: 14 residues. With V trimmed by 4 bases and J by 6 bases, 4 bases remained unmatched. The CDR3 region has the DNA TGTGCCAGCAGCTCCAGGACAGGGGGCGATGGCTACACCTTC. Its protein product is CASSSRTGGDGYTF.

The V and J genes are TRBV10-1 and TRBJ2-7; 7 bases are a match to TRBD2. Looked up from germline, CDR1 is WNHNN and CDR2 is SYGVQD (reference sequence). This CDR3 contains 14 residues. V trimming: 6 bases; J trimming: 2 bases; junction bases outside the gene matches: 7. The DNA of the CDR3 is TGCGCCAGCAGAGGCCGGGACTATACCTACGAGCAGTACTTC. Its translation: CASRGRDYTYEQYF.

The chain links TRBV10-3 to TRBJ2-5; 7 bases match TRBD2. Germline values: CDR1 ENHRY, CDR2 SYGVKD. The CDR3 extends over 13 amino acids. The V segment lost 6 bases and the J segment 3 bases; nucleotides outside the gene matches: 4. CDR3 in amino acids: CAIRASGKETQYF. The DNA of the CDR3 is TGTGCCATCAGGGCTAGCGGCAAAGAGACCCAGTACTTC.

This clone was detected only once. The V call is TRBV6-5, the J call TRBJ1-2; TRBD1 is a possible D gene (6 bases). This CDR3 contains 13 residues. V gave up 3 bases and J gave up 3 bases, with 8 bases separating them. Germline V gives CDR1 MNHEY, CDR2 SVGAGI. CDR3 bases: TGTGCCAGCAGTTATGGACAGTACTATGGCTACACCTTC. Translating it yields CASSYGQYYGYTF.

This clone has just a few counts. The J gene is TRBJ1-1, the V gene TRBV6-5, with TRBD1 matching over 8 bases. Looked up from germline, CDR1 is MNHEY and CDR2 is SVGAGI. V was clipped by 0 bases and J by 11 bases; unmatched bases: 2. The length of the CDR3 is 12 residues. The CDR3 protein is CASSYSTGEAFF. The CDR3 DNA sequence: TGTGCCAGCAGTTACTCGACAGGGGAGGCTTTCTTT.

This clone was detected only a few times. V and J are TRBV7-9 and TRBJ1-1, with 7 bases lining up with TRBD1. The J segment lost 0 bases and the V segment lost 5 bases, leaving 3 bases of the junction unmatched. Germline V CDR1 and CDR2: SEHNR, FQNEAQ (reference sequence). The CDR3 sequence is 14 residues long. The CDR3 sequence is CASSQTGVNTEAFF. The CDR3 DNA reads as TGTGCCAGCAGCCAAACAGGGGTGAACACTGAAGCTTTCTTT.

The gene calls are TRBV2 and TRBJ1-1; D is perhaps TRBD1 (5 bases). V lost 6 bases, J lost 8 bases, and 13 bases lay in between. The CDR3 has 12 amino acids. CDR1 SNHLY and CDR2 FYNNEI come from the germline V gene. CDR3 nucleotide sequence: TGTGCCAGCAGAAGAGACAGCCAAGAAGCTTTCTTT. It specifies CASRRDSQEAFF.

In DNA, the CDR3 is TGTGCCAGCAGCCTGGGACTAGCGGGAGTGTCCAATGAGCAGTTCTTC. Residues: CASSLGLAGVSNEQFF. This sequence joins TRBV5-6 and TRBJ2-1, with 14 bases that match TRBD2. This CDR3 is 16 amino acids long. Per germline, CDR1 SGHDT and CDR2 YYEEEE. V trimming: 4 bases; J trimming: 6 bases; junction bases outside the gene matches: 6. Supplemented by reference TRBV5-6 and TRBJ2-1, the full variable domain reads DAGVTQSPTHLIKTRGQQVTLRCSPKSGHDTVSWYQQALGQGPQFIFQYYEEEERQRGNFPDRFSGHQFPNYSSELNVNALLLGDSALYLCASSLGLAGVSNEQFFGPGTRLTVL.

The chain carries TRBV7-9 and TRBJ1-2; TRBD1 aligns across 8 bases. The ends lost 5 bases at V and 2 bases at J; junction bases unmatched: 7. CDR1 SEHNR and CDR2 FQNEAQ come from the germline V gene (reference sequence). The CDR3 contains 15 residues. The CDR3 DNA reads TGTGCCAGCAGCGTCACACAGGGGGGAAACTATGGCTACACCTTC. Amino acid sequence: CASSVTQGGNYGYTF.

V is TRBV5-4 and J is TRBJ1-2, with D possibly TRBD1 on 6 matching bases. From germline, CDR1 is SGHNT and CDR2 YYREEE (reference sequence). The CDR3 is 16 amino acids. V was shortened by 0 bases and J by 4 bases, with 16 bases between the two germline ends. The CDR3 DNA reads TGTGCCAGCAGCTTGGAGCATAAGTTGGGGGCCTATGGCTACACCTTC. Translation: CASSLEHKLGAYGYTF.

V and J are TRBV6-6 and TRBJ1-5; D gene unclear. Trimming removed 6 bases from V and 0 bases from J, with 9 bases in between. The CDR3 is 14 residues long. CDR1 and CDR2 (germline): MNHNY, SVGAGI (reference sequence). The CDR3 nucleotides read TGTGCCAGCAGGGGAGAGACTAGCAATCAGCCCCAGCATTTT. This encodes CASRGETSNQPQHF.

Regarding this clone: A read error may produce the germline difference seen at one junction end. The V gene is TRBV7-9, the J gene TRBJ2-7, with a possible D match to TRBD2 (6 bases). The CDR3 runs to 14 residues. The germline gives CDR1 SEHNR, CDR2 FQNEAQ (reference sequence). CDR3 bases: TGTGCCAGCAGCTTTACTCGGGACTCCCACGAGCAGTACTTC. Its protein is CASSFTRDSHEQYF.

The V gene is TRBV9, the J gene TRBJ1-3; 7 bases line up with TRBD1. The CDR3 length is 14 residues. V lost 3 bases and J lost 5; bases outside the gene matches: 5. Germline assignment: CDR1 SGDLS and CDR2 YYNGEE. CDR3 sequence (DNA): TGTGCCAGCAGCGGAAGACAGGGTAGAAACACCATATATTTT. Protein sequence: CASSGRQGRNTIYF.

The J gene is TRBJ1-1, the V gene TRBV9; 7 bases are shared with TRBD1. CDR3 length: 16 residues. Germline V gives CDR1 SGDLS, CDR2 YYNGEE. J was trimmed by 1 base and V by 0 bases; bases with no gene match: 6. The chain's CDR3 is CASSVDDRASNTEAFF. In nucleotides, the CDR3 is TGTGCCAGCAGCGTAGATGACAGGGCGTCGAACACTGAAGCTTTCTTT. The full variable domain, rest sourced from reference TRBV9 and TRBJ1-1, is DSGVTQTPKHLITATGQRVTLRCSPRSGDLSVYWYQQSLDQGLQFLIQYYNGEERAKGNILERFSAQQFPDLHSELNLSSLELGDSALYFCASSVDDRASNTEAFFGQGTRLTVV.

V is TRBV5-6 and J is TRBJ1-4; maybe TRBD1 (6 bases). CDR1 and CDR2 from the germline V gene are SGHDT and YYEEEE. This CDR3 comprises 12 residues. Trimming cost V 10 bases and J 4 bases, with 11 bases left between them. The CDR3 region has the DNA TGTGCCCGGACAGTCGATAATGAAAAACTGTTTTTT. As protein: CARTVDNEKLFF.